The clone carrying this T cell receptor beta chain was picked up a small number of times. Its matching antigen is unknown. 5'RACE primed from the constant segment yielded TCR alpha and TCR beta cDNA libraries bearing sample barcodes and UMIs. Each CDR3 protein is one row after TCRdb ran MiXCR on the 5' RACE reads. The sample includes roughly 250,000 distinct CDR3 sequences, approximately 15% of them seen just once. This specimen belongs to a study of T-cell memory formation after mild COVID-19. Study-level information: Clustering of TCRs was largely donor specific.

Overall study results and limits: A second wave expanding day 15 to 37 was CD4+-biased; contracting clones were balanced.

V was cut by 3 bases and J by 14 bases, with 26 bases left in between. The CDR3 has 17 residues. The clonotype originates from a young man who had mild COVID-19 (a few samples of this study predate the infection). Cell type and time point are not known. The material sequenced was PBMCs or a T cell subset sorted from them (not recorded which). V gene TRBV12-3 or TRBV12-4 combines with J gene TRBJ1-6; D remains unclear. DNA for the CDR3: TGTGCCAGCAGTTTTGACCTCTTAGGAATCCAGGCGGCAACCCTCCACTTT. This translates into CASSFDLLGIQAATLHF.